These 20 T cell receptor beta chains originate from one sample sequenced in a study of graft-versus-host responses after intestinal transplantation. This table comes from immunoSEQ multiplex PCR, and its TCRdb copy is limited to in-frame clones, with some not included. The table lists 90,000 to 120,000 clones, 87% of them singletons, with over 0.55% in the top ten. These TCRs' antigens remain unknown. The starting material was unstimulated CD4+ T cells sorted from spleen or lymph node cells, obtained before transplant. The source of these receptors is a human donor who was the organ donor for an intestinal transplant.

The gene calls are TRBV27 and TRBJ1-5; D is uncertain. In germline, CDR1 is MNHEY, CDR2 SMNVEV (reference sequence). Trimming took 2 bases from V and 1 from J, leaving 6 bases between them. The CDR3 totals 14 residues. CDR3 residues: CASSLVGSNQPQHF. As DNA, the CDR3 is TGTGCCAGCAGTTTAGTCGGGAGCAATCAGCCCCAGCATTTT.

The V and J genes are TRBV1 and TRBJ1-6; TRBD1 is taken as the D call from the table, unchecked against the DNA. TRBV1 is a pseudogene locus. This CDR3 region has 21 residues. This CDR3 is CTSSQAQYRDRGGCGNSPLHF. The CDR3 DNA sequence: TGCACCAGCAGCCAGGCCCAATACCGGGACAGGGGCGGGTGTGGGAATTCACCCCTCCACTTT.

The chain carries TRBV18 and TRBJ2-5; no clear D. CDR1 is KGHSH, CDR2 LQKENI, per germline. This CDR3 is built from 13 residues. Trimming took off 2 bases at V and 1 base at J, with 5 bases between the two ends. The CDR3 region has the DNA TGTGCCAGCTCACCAACTCTCCAAGAGACCCAGTACTTC. Its translation: CASSPTLQETQYF.

CDR3 in amino acids: CASRPPGQSYEQYF. The CDR3 region has the DNA TGTGCCAGCAGGCCGCCGGGACAGAGCTACGAGCAGTACTTC. The rearrangement uses TRBV6-5 and TRBJ2-7; 7 nucleotides align to TRBD1. J lost 3 bases, V lost 6 bases, and 8 bases had no gene match. Germline values: CDR1 MNHEY, CDR2 SVGAGI. The CDR3 covers 14 residues.

The V call is TRBV2, the J call TRBJ1-1; D not resolved. V lost 9 bases and J 3 bases, leaving 11 bases between the germline ends. Germline assignment: CDR1 SNHLY and CDR2 FYNNEI. There are 12 residues in the CDR3. The CDR3 region has the DNA TGTGCCAGTGGGAAGGGAGACACTGAAGCTTTCTTT. Translation: CASGKGDTEAFF.

This clone has only one observation. The genes are TRBV21-1 and TRBJ2-3; the tabulated D call, TRBD2, remains unverified against the DNA. TRBV21-1 is labeled a pseudogene. The CDR3 length is 16 residues. Here the CDR3 reads CASSKALVYQPDTQYF. CDR3 DNA sequence: TGTGCCAGCAGCAAAGCGCTGGTCTATCAACCAGATACGCAGTATTTT.

The rearrangement links TRBV5-5 to TRBJ2-3, with a tentative D call TRBD2 (5 bases). The CDR3 runs to 16 residues. Germline V gene data show CDR1 as SGHKS and CDR2 as YYEKEE (reference sequence). The germline V and J ends were trimmed by 1 base and 2 bases, with 14 bases remaining between them. CDR3 sequence (DNA): TGTGCCAGCAGCTTGTGGAGCGGATCCTACACAGATACGCAGTATTTT. Protein sequence: CASSLWSGSYTDTQYF.

This chain connects TRBV19 to TRBJ2-7; perhaps TRBD2 as D (7 bases). The CDR3 extends over 13 amino acids. CDR1 is LNHDA and CDR2 is SQIVND in the germline V gene (reference sequence). V was clipped by 3 bases and J by 6 bases, with 12 bases between them. As DNA, the CDR3 is TGTGCCAGTAGTATGGGTGGGGGGGCCGAGCAGTACTTC. It translates to CASSMGGGAEQYF.

This chain connects TRBV7-9 to TRBJ1-6; D uncertain. The CDR3 runs to 15 residues. Germline CDR1 reads SEHNR; CDR2 reads FQNEAQ (reference sequence). The V and J ends lost 5 bases and 7 bases respectively, with 15 bases between them. CDR3 DNA sequence: TGTGCCAGCAGCCCCGACCCACAGCGAAATTCACCCCTCCACTTT. Translation: CASSPDPQRNSPLHF.

The V call is TRBV7-2, the J call TRBJ2-5, with D unresolved. Germline CDR1 is SGHTA and CDR2 is FQGNSA. The CDR3 spans 14 residues. Between the trimmed V and J ends, which lost 5 bases and 4 bases, there was a span of 14 bases. CDR3 region: CASSRRMALETQYF. CDR3 nucleotides: TGTGCCAGCAGCCGCCGGATGGCGTTAGAGACCCAGTACTTC. The whole variable domain, filled in from reference TRBV7-2 and TRBJ2-5, reads GAGVSQSPSNKVTEKGKDVELRCDPISGHTALYWYRQSLGQGLEFLIYFQGNSAPDKSGLPSDRFSAERTGGSVSTLTIQRTQQEDSAVYLCASSRRMALETQYFGPGTRLLVL.

V usage is TRBV9 and J usage is TRBJ2-1, with D tentatively TRBD1 (5 bases). Germline CDR1 and CDR2: SGDLS and YYNGEE. V was shortened by 2 bases and J by 4 bases, with 7 bases between the two germline ends. The CDR3 length is 13 residues. The CDR3 sequence is CASSVAGYNEQFF. CDR3 nucleotide sequence: TGTGCCAGCAGCGTGGCAGGGTACAATGAGCAGTTCTTC.

This clone was seen just once. The rearrangement joins TRBV27 to TRBJ1-2, with D unresolved. The germline V gene encodes CDR1 MNHEY and CDR2 SMNVEV (reference sequence). The CDR3 totals 19 residues. Trimming cost V 6 bases and J 3 bases, with 29 bases left between them. The CDR3 bases are TGTGCCAGCAGGGGATACAATTTTGGAGTACCCAACAAGGACTATGGCTACACCTTC. Translation: CASRGYNFGVPNKDYGYTF.

The rearrangement joins TRBV11-2 to TRBJ2-7; TRBD1 matches at 10 bases. This CDR3 comprises 16 residues. Germline assignment: CDR1 SGHAT and CDR2 FQNNGV. J gave up 4 bases and V 5 bases, and 11 bases lay outside the gene matches. Here the CDR3 reads CASSPRPGTGVYEQYF. The DNA of the CDR3 is TGTGCCAGCAGCCCTCGGCCCGGGACAGGGGTATACGAGCAGTACTTC. Looking up the rest from reference TRBV11-2 and TRBJ2-7 gives the full variable domain: EAGVAQSPRYKIIEKRQSVAFWCNPISGHATLYWYQQILGQGPKLLIQFQNNGVVDDSQLPKDRFSAERLKGVDSTLKIQPAKLEDSAVYLCASSPRPGTGVYEQYFGPGTRLTVT.

The V call is TRBV30, the J call TRBJ1-5, with no clear D. V gave up 4 bases and J gave up 5 bases, with 9 bases separating them. Germline-derived CDR1 and CDR2 are GTSNPN and SVGIG (reference sequence). This CDR3 spans 12 amino acids. The DNA of the CDR3 is TGTGCCTGGACCCTCGGGGATCAGCCCCAGCATTTT. It encodes CAWTLGDQPQHF.

The chain recombines TRBV5-5 with TRBJ1-1, with TRBD1 identical over 8 bases. Germline CDR1 SGHKS, CDR2 YYEKEE (reference sequence). The CDR3 is 15 amino acids. J gave up 0 bases and V 3 bases, and 4 bases lay outside the gene matches. The CDR3 protein is CASSSYRGVNTEAFF. In DNA form, the CDR3 reads TGTGCCAGCAGCTCCTACAGGGGGGTGAACACTGAAGCTTTCTTT.

The V gene is TRBV6-1, the J gene TRBJ2-1; 11 bases are shared with TRBD2. Germline CDR1 MNHNS, CDR2 SASEGT. V lost 6 bases to trimming and J lost 2 bases; unmatched junction nucleotides: 3. The CDR3 covers 15 residues. The CDR3 DNA sequence: TGTGCCAGCAGGCTAGCGGGAGGCGCCTACAATGAGCAGTTCTTC. It encodes CASRLAGGAYNEQFF.

The V gene is TRBV11-1, the J gene TRBJ2-7; 8 positions match TRBD2. CDR1 SGHAT and CDR2 FQDESV come from the germline V gene (reference sequence). CDR3 length: 15 amino acids. J lost 4 bases, V lost 2 bases, and 7 bases had no gene match. CDR3 coding DNA: TGTGCCAGCAGCTTAAAATCTAGCGGGCCGTACGAGCAGTACTTC. The encoded protein is CASSLKSSGPYEQYF.

The chain carries TRBV5-4 and TRBJ2-5, with 8 bases matching TRBD2. The end of the DNA fits TRBJ2-7 better, so the J call may be wrong. CDR3 size: 16 residues. CDR1 and CDR2 (germline): SGHNT, YYREEE (reference sequence). In nucleotides, the CDR3 is TGTGCCAGCAGCTTGGGGGGGACTAGTTCCTCCTACGAGCAGTACTTC. This codes for CASSLGGTSSSYEQYF.

This chain's CDR3 is CASSPPGTGYGYTF. The CDR3 DNA sequence: TGTGCCAGCAGCCCCCCCGGGACAGGCTATGGCTACACCTTC. The V call is TRBV27, the J call TRBJ1-2, with 8 bases that match TRBD1. Germline V gives CDR1 MNHEY, CDR2 SMNVEV (reference sequence). After removal of 6 bases from V and 4 bases from J, the junction contained 7 bases not matched to a gene. The CDR3 extends over 14 amino acids.

The rearrangement uses TRBV30 and TRBJ1-4; D ambiguous. Germline CDR1 GTSNPN, CDR2 SVGIG (reference sequence). The CDR3 has 12 residues. V lost 0 bases to trimming and J lost 10 bases, with 9 bases between them. The CDR3 spells CAWSVPRRKLFF. The DNA of the CDR3 is TGTGCCTGGAGTGTACCTCGAAGAAAACTGTTTTTT. Full variable domain (missing parts from reference TRBV30 and TRBJ1-4): SQTIHQWPATLVQPVGSPLSLECTVEGTSNPNLYWYRQAAGRGLQLLFYSVGIGQISSEVPQNLSASRPQDRQFILSSKKLLLSDSGFYLCAWSVPRRKLFFGSGTQLSVL.